The 17 T cell receptor beta chains below were found in one sample sequenced in a study of blood T cells in healthy people across ages. The use of a sample-barcoded 5' primer and a J-beta primer mix characterized a second PCR of about 7 to 12 cycles. A single record per CDR3 protein comes from TCRdb applying MiXCR to the 5' RACE reads. Seen here are about 1 million distinct CDR3 sequences, 35% to 55% observed once, and the top ten hold 15% to 20%. The sample was blood. Source of these receptors: a woman aged 60-75 years in good health.

This clonotype turned up a few times. V is TRBV20-1 and J is TRBJ2-3; maybe TRBD2 (5 bases). CDR3 size: 13 residues. In germline, CDR1 is DFQATT, CDR2 SNEGSKA (reference sequence). The V gene lost 3 bases and the J gene lost 0 bases, with 7 bases spanning the gap. The CDR3 DNA follows: TGCAGTGCTAGGAGCGGAAGCACAGATACGCAGTATTTT. Protein sequence: CSARSGSTDTQYF.

The chain is built from TRBV7-9 and TRBJ1-6; D might be TRBD1 (6 bases). Trimming removed 3 bases from V and 7 bases from J, with 10 bases in between. The CDR3 spans 14 residues. Germline V lookup: CDR1 SEHNR, CDR2 FQNEAQ (reference sequence). The CDR3 DNA reads TGTGCCAGCAGCTTGGCAGGGGCGAATTCACCCCTCCACTTT. Translating gives CASSLAGANSPLHF.

The chain employs TRBV7-2 and TRBJ2-3, with D uncertain. V lost 1 base and J lost 0, with 8 bases in between. Germline V gene lookup returns CDR1 SGHTA and CDR2 FQGNSA. The CDR3 loop spans 15 amino acids. The DNA for the CDR3 is TGTGCCAGCAGCTTAGTACCCACTAGCACAGATACGCAGTATTTT. Its protein product is CASSLVPTSTDTQYF.

The rearrangement uses TRBV12-3 or TRBV12-4 and TRBJ1-5; D unclear. The length of the CDR3 is 14 residues. Between the trimmed V and J ends, which lost 6 bases and 7 bases, there was a span of 16 bases. CDR3 sequence reads: CASRPGRGGQPQHF. The CDR3 DNA reads TGTGCCAGCAGACCAGGCCGCGGCGGCCAGCCCCAGCATTTT.

A few counts support this clonotype. The CDR3: CAISARTSGKETQYF. As DNA, the CDR3 is TGTGCCATCAGCGCCAGGACTAGCGGGAAAGAGACCCAGTACTTC. The chain employs TRBV10-3 and TRBJ2-5; TRBD2 aligns across 12 bases. The CDR3 contains 15 residues. CDR1 is ENHRY, CDR2 SYGVKD, per germline. The trim removed 6 bases at V and 3 bases at J, leaving 5 bases unmatched.

The J gene is TRBJ2-7, the V gene TRBV20-1; 11 nucleotides match TRBD2. Per germline, CDR1 DFQATT and CDR2 SNEGSKA (reference sequence). The CDR3 runs 13 residues. V was pared by 6 bases and J by 2 bases, with 3 bases of the junction left unmatched. The CDR3, as DNA: TGCAGTGCCTTAGCGGGGGGGACCTACGAGCAGTACTTC. It is translated as CSALAGGTYEQYF.

The V call is TRBV5-5, the J call TRBJ2-5; D not resolved. This CDR3 spans 15 amino acids. CDR1 SGHKS and CDR2 YYEKEE come from the germline V gene (reference sequence). With 1 base removed from V and 4 bases from J, the gap between germline ends came to 14 bases. This CDR3 is CASSLSGSSRETQYF. The DNA for the CDR3 is TGTGCCAGCAGCTTGAGTGGCTCCTCCCGAGAGACCCAGTACTTC.

This chain uses TRBV27 with TRBJ2-1; weak D call: TRBD2 (6 bases). V gave up 7 bases and J gave up 7 bases, with 17 bases separating them. This CDR3 contains 14 residues. Germline CDR1 reads MNHEY; CDR2 reads SMNVEV (reference sequence). The chain's CDR3 is CASTLRGFGNEQFF. For the CDR3, the DNA is TGTGCCAGCACTTTGCGGGGCTTCGGGAATGAGCAGTTCTTC.

The V gene is TRBV9, the J gene TRBJ2-6, with D uncertain. CDR3 length equals 15 residues. The ends were cut back, 4 bases at V and 0 bases at J, with 8 bases in the middle. Germline V gene data show CDR1 as SGDLS and CDR2 as YYNGEE. DNA for the CDR3: TGTGCCAGCAGCCCCTGGCACTCTGGGGCCAACGTCCTGACTTTC. Amino acid sequence: CASSPWHSGANVLTF.

This clonotype was recorded a few times. This chain's CDR3 is CASSPPEAYEQYF. In DNA form, the CDR3 reads TGTGCCAGCAGCCCCCCGGAAGCCTACGAGCAGTACTTC. The J gene is TRBJ2-7, the V gene TRBV5-5; D not certain. This CDR3 has 13 residues. CDR1 SGHKS and CDR2 YYEKEE come from the germline V gene (reference sequence). V was trimmed by 4 bases and J by 2 bases, leaving 10 bases between them. Full variable domain (rest looked up from reference TRBV5-5 and TRBJ2-7): DAGVTQSPTHLIKTRGQQVTLRCSPISGHKSVSWYQQVLGQGPQFIFQYYEKEERGRGNFPDRFSARQFPNYSSELNVNALLLGDSALYLCASSPPEAYEQYFGPGTRLTVT.

This chain connects TRBV5-4 to TRBJ1-2; D gene unclear. The CDR3 consists of 14 residues. The V end was cut by 4 bases, the J end by 6 bases, with 16 bases between. The V gene's germline CDR1 is SGHNT and CDR2 YYREEE (reference sequence). CDR3 residues: CASSPSNEWHGYTF. CDR3 DNA: TGTGCCAGCAGCCCCTCGAACGAATGGCATGGCTACACCTTC.

The chain is built from TRBV5-1 and TRBJ2-1; a weak D match, TRBD1 (5 bases). Trimming stripped 0 bases from V and 6 bases from J, with 13 bases between. Germline CDR1 reads SGHRS; CDR2 reads YFSETQ. The CDR3 has 15 amino acids. CDR3: CASSLDAGHGNEQFF. The DNA of the CDR3 is TGCGCCAGCAGCTTGGACGCAGGGCATGGCAATGAGCAGTTCTTC.

In this sample, this clonotype turned up once. This sequence may be a read error, since a much larger clone differs from it by one base. The V and J genes are TRBV20-1 and TRBJ2-3; 12 bases agree with TRBD2. The CDR3 runs 17 residues. The germline V gene has CDR1 DFQATT and CDR2 SNEGSKA (reference sequence). The CDR3 nucleotides read TGCGGTGCTAGAGATGCCGGGACTAGCGGGAGCACAGATACGCAGTATTTT. Protein sequence: CGARDAGTSGSTDTQYF.

This chain connects TRBV27 to TRBJ2-1, with D hard to call. V was cut by 10 bases and J by 7 bases, with 11 bases left in between. CDR1 MNHEY and CDR2 SMNVEV come from the germline V gene (reference sequence). This CDR3 is 11 amino acids long. The CDR3 DNA reads as TGTGCCACCACCCGGTCAAATGAGCAGTTCTTC. This gives the protein CATTRSNEQFF.

The chain links TRBV4-2 to TRBJ1-2; D unclear. The CDR3 is 12 residues long. Trimming cost V 1 base and J 8 bases, with 8 bases left between them. Germline-derived CDR1 and CDR2 are LGHNA and YNFKEQ. The CDR3 DNA reads as TGTGCCAGCAGCCAAGTCGAGGGCGGCTACACCTTC. Translation: CASSQVEGGYTF.

This clonotype appeared a few times. The chain combines TRBV7-2 with TRBJ2-1, with D unresolved. The CDR3 is 13 residues long. Germline V gene lookup returns CDR1 SGHTA and CDR2 FQGNSA. With 2 bases removed from V and 4 bases from J, the gap between germline ends came to 6 bases. CDR3 sequence: CASSLFSYNEQFF. Here the CDR3 DNA reads TGTGCCAGCAGCTTATTCTCATACAATGAGCAGTTCTTC.

The chain carries TRBV11-2 and TRBJ1-4, with D maybe TRBD1 (6 bases). The CDR3 extends over 15 amino acids. Germline lookup yields CDR1 SGHAT and CDR2 FQNNGV. Trimming shortened V by 5 bases and J by 7 bases, and 17 bases separated the two germline ends. The CDR3 loop reads CASSAGHLDREKLFF. The CDR3 DNA reads TGTGCCAGCAGCGCGGGACATCTCGACCGTGAAAAACTGTTTTTT.